Below are 20 T cell receptor beta chains sequenced from a single sample in a study of T cell clonotyping in hematopoietic cell transplantation. Time point reported: recipient sample about 28 days before transplant, after cytoreduction. TCRdb's copy holds only in-frame clones and misses some; the assay was immunoSEQ multiplex PCR. The table records 26,000 or so clones, more than 70% of them present only once. The sequences come from peripheral blood mononuclear cells, collected before stem cell transplant. These receptors all come from a man aged 40-55 years with acute myeloid leukemia. Some clones in this sample may be carry-over from other donors' samples.

The chain links TRBV27 to TRBJ1-1, with TRBD1 as a possible D gene (5 bases). Germline V gives CDR1 MNHEY, CDR2 SMNVEV (reference sequence). The CDR3 has 15 residues. V gave up 5 bases and J gave up 5 bases, with 18 bases separating them. In nucleotides, the CDR3 is TGTGCCAGCAGTCCCCAGCGGGGGGGTGGAACTGAAGCTTTCTTT. Translated: CASSPQRGGGTEAFF.

This chain connects TRBV6-5 to TRBJ2-1; D may match TRBD1 or TRBD2 (5 bases each). This CDR3 region has 14 residues. Per the germline V gene, CDR1 is MNHEY and CDR2 is SVGAGI. Trimming cost V 2 bases and J 2 bases, with 7 bases left between them. The CDR3 bases are TGTGCCAGCAGTTACGGGGGTACCTACAATGAGCAGTTCTTC. Its translation is CASSYGGTYNEQFF.

The rearrangement uses TRBV2 and TRBJ1-1; D call uncertain. The CDR3 totals 13 residues. In germline, CDR1 is SNHLY, CDR2 FYNNEI. Trimming removed 7 bases from V and 1 base from J, with 10 bases in between. The CDR3 bases are TGTGCCAGCATCGGCCAGCCGAACACTGAAGCTTTCTTT. It translates to CASIGQPNTEAFF. Drawing the rest from reference TRBV2 and TRBJ1-1, the complete variable domain is EPEVTQTPSHQVTQMGQEVILRCVPISNHLYFYWYRQILGQKVEFLVSFYNNEISEKSEIFDDQFSVERPDGSNFTLKIRSTKLEDSAMYFCASIGQPNTEAFFGQGTRLTVV.

J is TRBJ1-2 and V is TRBV5-4; 9 nucleotides agree with TRBD1. J was trimmed by 8 bases and V by 3 bases; bases with no gene match: 11. The CDR3 runs 15 residues. The germline V gene has CDR1 SGHNT and CDR2 YYREEE (reference sequence). DNA of the CDR3: TGTGCCAGCAGCTCTATCACGGGACAGGGCCGCGGCTACACCTTC. Its translation is CASSSITGQGRGYTF.

The DNA for the CDR3 is TGCGCCAGCAGTAATAAGCGGGAGGCTCCAGGGACTATTTACGAGCAGTACTTC. This encodes CASSNKREAPGTIYEQYF. This chain uses TRBV5-1 with TRBJ2-7, with 9 bases fitting TRBD2. This CDR3 has 18 amino acids. V lost 5 bases, J lost 4 bases, and 19 bases stayed unmatched. The germline gives CDR1 SGHRS, CDR2 YFSETQ.

This rearrangement joins TRBV5-4 to TRBJ1-1; D not resolved. CDR3 length: 13 residues. Trimming removed 3 bases from V and 0 bases from J, with 6 bases in between. Looked up from germline, CDR1 is SGHNT and CDR2 is YYREEE (reference sequence). The chain's CDR3 is CASSSSMNTEAFF. The CDR3 DNA reads as TGTGCCAGCAGCTCCAGTATGAACACTGAAGCTTTCTTT.

This chain uses TRBV7-8 with TRBJ2-7; 12 nucleotides align to TRBD1. The germline gives CDR1 SGHVS, CDR2 FQNEAQ. J gave up 0 bases and V 2 bases, and 8 bases lay outside the gene matches. The CDR3 spans 18 residues. CDR3 region: CASSLSGTGGLSSYEQYF. The DNA for the CDR3 is TGTGCCAGCAGCTTATCCGGGACAGGGGGCCTGAGCTCCTACGAGCAGTACTTC.

The chain uses TRBV5-6 and TRBJ1-1; a weak D match, TRBD1 (6 bases). CDR1 is SGHDT, CDR2 YYEEEE, per germline. The CDR3 is 14 amino acids. Between the trimmed V and J ends, which lost 1 base and 0 bases, there was a span of 7 bases. The CDR3 DNA sequence: TGTGCCAGCAGCTTGACAGGGTTGAACACTGAAGCTTTCTTT. It is translated as CASSLTGLNTEAFF.

The rearrangement uses TRBV11-3 and TRBJ2-7; D call uncertain. Trimming removed 1 base at V and 7 bases at J, with 20 bases between. The CDR3 runs 16 residues. From germline, CDR1 is SGHNT and CDR2 YENEEA. CDR3 amino acids: CASSLVVGSRGYEQYF. The CDR3, as DNA: TGTGCCAGCAGCTTAGTGGTTGGTTCCCGCGGTTATGAGCAGTACTTC.

V usage is TRBV5-6 and J usage is TRBJ1-4, with D hard to call. The CDR3 has 12 amino acids. Germline V gives CDR1 SGHDT, CDR2 YYEEEE. V gave up 2 bases and J gave up 8 bases, with 7 bases separating them. The CDR3 sequence is CASSFLEEKLFF. The CDR3 DNA reads as TGTGCCAGCAGCTTTCTGGAAGAAAAACTGTTTTTT. The full variable domain, rest sourced from reference TRBV5-6 and TRBJ1-4, is DAGVTQSPTHLIKTRGQQVTLRCSPKSGHDTVSWYQQALGQGPQFIFQYYEEEERQRGNFPDRFSGHQFPNYSSELNVNALLLGDSALYLCASSFLEEKLFFGSGTQLSVL.

The rearrangement joins TRBV4-1 to TRBJ1-1, with a weak D call TRBD1 (6 bases). V gave up 2 bases and J gave up 1 base, with 11 bases separating them. CDR1 is MGHRA, CDR2 YSYEKL, per germline. CDR3 length: 15 residues. This CDR3 is CASSQTGGSNTEAFF. The DNA for the CDR3 is TGCGCCAGCAGCCAAACCGGGGGCTCGAACACTGAAGCTTTCTTT.

J is TRBJ2-7 and V is TRBV4-1; the match to TRBD2 covers 9 bases. With 0 bases clipped from V and 4 bases from J, the junction kept 7 bases outside the gene matches. The CDR3 spans 16 residues. CDR1 and CDR2 (germline): MGHRA, YSYEKL. CDR3 amino acids: CASSQDLASGMYEQYF. CDR3 bases: TGCGCCAGCAGCCAAGATTTGGCTAGCGGGATGTACGAGCAGTACTTC.

This clone has more than one count but fewer than ten. The chain carries TRBV27 and TRBJ2-1; no reliable D call. V was cut by 3 bases and J by 5 bases, with 2 bases left in between. CDR3 length: 11 amino acids. Looked up from germline, CDR1 is MNHEY and CDR2 is SMNVEV (reference sequence). The CDR3 here is CASSFDNEQFF. The CDR3 nucleotides are TGTGCCAGCAGTTTCGACAATGAGCAGTTCTTC.

This chain uses TRBV27 with TRBJ1-1; 7 bases map to TRBD1. CDR1 is MNHEY and CDR2 is SMNVEV in the germline V gene (reference sequence). Germline trimming cut 6 bases from V and 5 bases from J; bases unmatched to any gene: 6. This CDR3 is built from 13 residues. CDR3 loop: CASRKSTGTEAFF. In DNA form, the CDR3 reads TGTGCCAGCAGGAAATCGACAGGGACTGAAGCTTTCTTT.

This clone has just one count. The chain recombines TRBV6-5 with TRBJ1-6; D call uncertain. The CDR3 length is 14 residues. Trimming shortened V by 2 bases and J by 6 bases, and 8 bases separated the two germline ends. Germline V gives CDR1 MNHEY, CDR2 SVGAGI. The CDR3 protein is CASSYTQTNSPLHF. The CDR3, as DNA: TGTGCCAGCAGTTACACCCAGACTAATTCACCCCTCCACTTT.

This clone was found once. This chain joins TRBV6-5 and TRBJ1-2, with TRBD1 matching over 7 bases. Unmatched junction bases numbered 5, after V lost 6 bases and J lost 4 bases. CDR1 and CDR2 from the germline V gene are MNHEY and SVGAGI. The CDR3 consists of 13 residues. CDR3 in amino acids: CASSPGQIYGYTF. DNA for the CDR3: TGTGCCAGCAGCCCGGGACAGATCTATGGCTACACCTTC.

V is TRBV19 and J is TRBJ2-3; D unresolved. With 6 bases removed from V and 2 bases from J, the gap between germline ends came to 15 bases. Germline-derived CDR1 and CDR2 are LNHDA and SQIVND (reference sequence). This CDR3 contains 15 residues. DNA for the CDR3: TGTGCCAGTAGCGAAACGACCGATATCACAGATACGCAGTATTTT. Its protein product is CASSETTDITDTQYF.

The chain uses TRBV6-5 and TRBJ2-7; no reliable D call. Germline values: CDR1 MNHEY, CDR2 SVGAGI. This CDR3 contains 14 residues. Trimming removed 0 bases at V and 3 bases at J, with 9 bases between. Written as DNA, the CDR3 is TGTGCCAGCAGTTACTCTCGGCTCATCTACGAGCAGTACTTC. Translating gives CASSYSRLIYEQYF.

The chain links TRBV7-2 to TRBJ2-1; TRBD2 matches 13 bases. CDR3 size: 17 residues. V was clipped by 3 bases and J by 6 bases; unmatched bases: 8. CDR1 is SGHTA, CDR2 FQGNSA, per germline. The CDR3 nucleotides read TGTGCCAGCAGCTTTCAGCCGGGACTAGCGGGGAGCAATGAGCAGTTCTTC. Protein sequence: CASSFQPGLAGSNEQFF. Filled out from reference TRBV7-2 and TRBJ2-1, the complete variable domain reads GAGVSQSPSNKVTEKGKDVELRCDPISGHTALYWYRQSLGQGLEFLIYFQGNSAPDKSGLPSDRFSAERTGGSVSTLTIQRTQQEDSAVYLCASSFQPGLAGSNEQFFGPGTRLTVL.

The rearrangement joins TRBV6-6 to TRBJ1-1; tentative D call: TRBD1 (6 bases). Germline V gene data show CDR1 as MNHNY and CDR2 as SVGAGI (reference sequence). The CDR3 extends over 13 amino acids. V was clipped by 6 bases and J by 7 bases, with 15 bases between them. CDR3 in amino acids: CASRPGERVEAFF. CDR3 bases: TGTGCCAGCAGGCCAGGGGAAAGGGTTGAAGCTTTCTTT.